Listed below are T cell receptor beta chains from one sample, sequenced in a study of T-cell reconstitution after alpha-beta-depleted transplantation in children. MiXCR, applied by TCRdb to the PCR reads, yields one record per CDR3 protein. The sample contains 450,000 to 550,000 distinct CDR3 sequences, over 10% of which appear only once. The sample in question was PBMCs, mostly from graft donor cells, obtained 180 days after TCRalphabeta/CD19-depleted stem cell transplant. These receptors came from a female patient aged 2-15 years who had a stem cell transplant for aplastic anemia, so the T cells may come from the graft donor. Both conserved end residues are trimmed from each CDR3. Fields, in order: V gene, CDR3 protein.

TRBV20-1 SANTGVETEAF
TRBV27 ASSLTRPGNEQF
TRBV6-5 ASSYPKVAGNSYEQY
TRBV4-3 ASSPIRLARTSSHEQF
TRBV6-5 ASSYSRDFTDTQY
TRBV6-2/TRBV6-3 ASSYGETQY
TRBV29-1 SVGRGVEDQKLF
TRBV4-2 ASSQDLGRATYEQY
TRBV20-1 SVGLAYLRTEAF
TRBV14 ASSQDLGAHGTVSGNTIY
TRBV7-9 ASSSAGRGNQPQH
TRBV2 ASRINQGLTEAF
TRBV15 ATSRDVGSGGSPYEQY
TRBV28 ASSSRRAHTDTQY
TRBV6-1 ASRRSGAPRETQY
TRBV5-1 ASSTGQPNQPQH
TRBV12-3/TRBV12-4 ASSSHPSPTSLAKNIQY
TRBV10-2 ASGLGRGAYEQY
TRBV15 ATSRDLSRGRSSGNTIY
TRBV28 ASSQRLRGRDAEAF
TRBV30 AWSVRGNEQF
TRBV20-1 SARGTGGVHNSPLH
TRBV15 ATSRDLSGVGGYT
TRBV6-2/TRBV6-3 ASSTGLAGGPRSRNEQF
TRBV24-1 ATSGGGPTETQY
TRBV5-5 ASSLGIVAQSSYNEQF
TRBV18 ASSQPTNSGTDTQY
TRBV29-1 SVLAGGNTGELF
TRBV10-3 AISEIDGLPGLASNEQF
TRBV5-1 ASSSVLAGGADTQY
TRBV7-3 ASSLRGGRGSYNEQF
TRBV6-2/TRBV6-3 ASSRSTGNEQF
TRBV29-1 SVPTRPDTQY
TRBV27 ASSIGSGRPPRTGELF
TRBV6-2/TRBV6-3 ASSYSIRQANTEAF
TRBV7-2 ASSLTGRQDTQY
TRBV11-2 ASSPSISGANVLT
TRBV6-5 ASSYSKGLAGATYNEQF
TRBV18 ASSWRGTGELF
TRBV11-2 ASSSEFTTYNEQF